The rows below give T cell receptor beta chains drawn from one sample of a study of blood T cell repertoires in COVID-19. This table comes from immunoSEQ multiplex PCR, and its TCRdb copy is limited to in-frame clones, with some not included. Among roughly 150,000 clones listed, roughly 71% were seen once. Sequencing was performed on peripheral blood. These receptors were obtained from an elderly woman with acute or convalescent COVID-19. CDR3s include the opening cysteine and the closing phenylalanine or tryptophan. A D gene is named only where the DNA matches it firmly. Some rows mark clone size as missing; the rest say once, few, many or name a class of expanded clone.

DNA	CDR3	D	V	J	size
TGTGCCACCAGCAGAGGAGGACAGCCCCAGCATTTT	CATSRGGQPQHF	.	TRBV15	TRBJ1-5	.
TGCGCCAGCAGCCCAGGCGTGCGGGAGGGCTACGAGCAGTACTTC	CASSPGVREGYEQYF	TRBD2	TRBV5-1	TRBJ2-7	.
TGTGCCAGCAGCGTCGGGGGGGCCCGGGCTTACAATGAGCAGTTCTTC	CASSVGGARAYNEQFF	TRBD2	TRBV5-4	TRBJ2-1	.
TGTGCCAGCAGTGTTTTGAAACCCGGACAGCTACAAGAGACCCAGTACTTC	CASSVLKPGQLQETQYF	.	TRBV6-1	TRBJ2-5	once
TGTGCCAGCGATTCGAGGGGAAACACCATATATTTT	CASDSRGNTIYF	.	TRBV12-3/TRBV12-4	TRBJ1-3	.
TGTGCCAGCAGCCTTGACCCGACAAGTGGAAAACTGTTTTTT	CASSLDPTSGKLFF	.	TRBV6-5	TRBJ1-4	.
TGTGCCACCAGCAGTTCCCGGAGCTCTGGGGCCAACGTCCTGACTTTC	CATSSSRSSGANVLTF	.	TRBV15	TRBJ2-6	few
TGTGCCAGCAGCTTAGTAGGGCGGGGGGACCCCTCCTACAATGAGCAGTTCTTC	CASSLVGRGDPSYNEQFF	TRBD2	TRBV13	TRBJ2-1	few
TGTGCCAGCAGCGTCCAGGACATCTCTGGAAACACCATATATTTT	CASSVQDISGNTIYF	.	TRBV6-5	TRBJ1-3	few
TGTGCCAGCAGTGGTGGGGCGCTGGGACAGGGGAACACTGAAGCTTTCTTT	CASSGGALGQGNTEAFF	TRBD1	TRBV28	TRBJ1-1	many
TGTGCCAGCAGCGGGAACAGGGACAATCAGCCCCAGCATTTT	CASSGNRDNQPQHF	.	TRBV7-9	TRBJ1-5	.
TGTGCCAGCAGTTCCCAACGAGATTCCAATGAGCAGTTCTTC	CASSSQRDSNEQFF	.	TRBV6-2/TRBV6-3	TRBJ2-1	.
TGTGCCATTGCGAACAGAATAGACACTGAAGCTTTCTTT	CAIANRIDTEAFF	.	TRBV10-3	TRBJ1-1	.
TGTGCCAGCAGCCAAGGGACAGGGCCTCAAGAGACCCAGTACTTC	CASSQGTGPQETQYF	TRBD1	TRBV14	TRBJ2-5	.
TGTGCCAGCAGTTTTGACGGGCAAGAGACCCAGTACTTC	CASSFDGQETQYF	.	TRBV12-3/TRBV12-4	TRBJ2-5	.
TGTGCCAGCAGTTCCGAGGAGGGAACTGAAGCTTTCTTT	CASSSEEGTEAFF	.	TRBV11-3	TRBJ1-1	.
TGTGCCAGCAGTTACTCGCCGACAGACTATGGCTACACCTTC	CASSYSPTDYGYTF	.	TRBV6-5	TRBJ1-2	few
TGTGCCAGCAAAGGACAGGGGCCCAACAATGAGCAGTTCTTC	CASKGQGPNNEQFF	TRBD1	TRBV27	TRBJ2-1	.
TGTGCCAGCAGCTTGGGCCTCCGCGGGGAAGGGCGTTCACCCCTCCACTTT	CASSLGLRGEGRSPLHF	.	TRBV5-8	TRBJ1-6	.
TGTGCCAGCTCAGATACAGGGATTGGTGAGCAGTTCTTC	CASSDTGIGEQFF	.	TRBV18	TRBJ2-1	many